This paragraph reports one T cell receptor beta chain. These data originate in a study of blood T cell repertoires in COVID-19. Study context: Sites in the United States, Italy and Spain provided acute and convalescent COVID-19 samples.

The CDR3 loop spans 16 amino acids. The ends lost 0 bases at V and 1 base at J; junction bases unmatched: 3. CDR1 is LGHNA and CDR2 is YSLEER in the germline V gene. How the authors handled the data: Amplification of reference gene primers was used by the study to estimate nucleated cell counts. Clones were read by immunoSEQ multiplex PCR, and TCRdb kept only the in-frame ones, dropping some. V and J calls and clone size are given by that table; D and trimming were obtained from the DNA. Here the sample spans fewer than 250,000 clones, 70% to 90% being singletons. This clonotype originated in a man in his forties with acute or convalescent COVID-19. Sequencing input: peripheral blood. The chain couples TRBV4-3 to TRBJ1-5; 7 bases align to TRBD1. The chain's CDR3 is CASSQDWGQSNQPQHF. The CDR3, as DNA: TGCGCCAGCAGCCAAGATTGGGGACAGAGCAATCAGCCCCAGCATTTT.